This T cell receptor (beta chain) was retrieved from a study of T cell repertoires in cytomegalovirus infection. About the research overall: Evidence of both CMV infection and a matching HLA type came from public TCR beta signatures. Overall study findings and caveats: In two of eight donors, the top clonotype was HLA-C-restricted CMV-specific. CMV carriers having the relevant HLA were flagged by cumulative public TCR beta family frequency.

As to this clonotype: What it binds is unknown.

Each CDR3 protein is one row after TCRdb ran MiXCR on the reads. The profile shows 450,000 to 600,000 distinct CDR3 sequences, 33% of them singletons. Germline values: CDR1 LNHDA, CDR2 SQIVND (reference sequence). After removal of 5 bases from V and 5 bases from J, the junction contained 6 bases not matched to a gene. The CDR3 totals 15 residues. This TCR was recovered from a human donor in good health (CMV status not recorded). Some clones in this sample may be carry-over from other donors' samples. The sample here was cultured PBMCs, taken from culture after CMV antigen stimulation. This rearrangement joins TRBV19 to TRBJ2-5, with 12 bases that match TRBD1. The CDR3 DNA sequence: TGTGCCAGTAGTCGGGACAGGGGGCGCCTGGAGACCCAGTACTTC. It is translated as CASSRDRGRLETQYF.